This T cell receptor (beta chain) originates from a study of T-cell memory formation after mild COVID-19. Study summary: For the most part, TCR clusters were specific to one donor. Study-wide results and limits: Memory cells collected pre-infection included some clones that later responded, suggesting cross-reactive memory joined. Contracting clones, day 15 to 85, had balanced CD4/CD8, and later expanders favored CD4+. Most CD4+ clones that shrank were in CM and EM, while CD8+ ones turned up in EMRA.

TCRdb redid the calling of the 5' RACE reads with MiXCR, one entry per CDR3 protein. The sample consists of 350,000 to 500,000 distinct CDR3 sequences, about a quarter of them appearing once. Trimming removed 9 bases at V and 4 bases at J, with 15 bases between. The CDR3 is made up of 13 amino acids. CDR1 and CDR2 (germline): KGHDR, SFDVKD. This clonotype was recorded a few times. Its antigen is currently unknown. This TCR came from an adult woman who had mild COVID-19 (a few samples of this study predate the infection). Cell type and time point are not known. The genes are TRBV24-1 and TRBJ2-7; D is perhaps TRBD2 (6 bases). Sequencing was done on a sample of PBMCs or a T cell subset sorted from them (not recorded which). The DNA for the CDR3 is TGTGCCACCCAGGAGGGCGGGTTATACGAGCAGTACTTC. Protein sequence: CATQEGGLYEQYF.